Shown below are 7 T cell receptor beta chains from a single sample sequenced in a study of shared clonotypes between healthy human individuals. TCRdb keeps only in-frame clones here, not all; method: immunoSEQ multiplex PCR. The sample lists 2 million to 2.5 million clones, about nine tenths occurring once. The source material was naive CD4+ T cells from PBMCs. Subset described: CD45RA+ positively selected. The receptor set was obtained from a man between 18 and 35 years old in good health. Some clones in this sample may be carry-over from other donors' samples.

The CDR3 sequence: CASRNRGREYDEQFF. DNA of the CDR3: TGTGCCAGCAGGAATCGTGGGCGGGAGTACGATGAGCAGTTCTTC. The J gene is TRBJ2-1, the V gene TRBV27; 7 bases map to TRBD2. Per germline, CDR1 MNHEY and CDR2 SMNVEV (reference sequence). The CDR3 spans 15 residues. Trimming cost V 6 bases and J 8 bases; bases outside gene matches: 13.

CDR3 residues: CASSYGLDVNEQFF. The CDR3 coding sequence is TGTGCCAGCAGCTACGGGTTGGATGTGAATGAGCAGTTCTTC. V and J are TRBV7-9 and TRBJ2-1; D gene uncertain. V was cut by 4 bases and J by 7 bases, with 14 bases left in between. The germline CDR1 and CDR2 sequences are SEHNR and FQNEAQ (reference sequence). The CDR3 contains 14 residues. Using reference TRBV7-9 and TRBJ2-1 for the parts outside the CDR3, the full variable domain is DTGVSQNPRHKITKRGQNVTFRCDPISEHNRLYWYRQTLGQGPEFLTYFQNEAQLEKSRLLSDRFSAERPKGSFSTLEIQRTEQGDSAMYLCASSYGLDVNEQFFGPGTRLTVL.

The DNA for the CDR3 is TGTGCCAGCAAAAGACATGGGGGCGAGGGCACTGAAGCTTTCTTT. Residues: CASKRHGGEGTEAFF. The chain employs TRBV6-5 and TRBJ1-1, with a tentative D call TRBD1 (6 bases). Per germline, CDR1 MNHEY and CDR2 SVGAGI. This CDR3 contains 15 residues. V lost 7 bases, J lost 4 bases, and 19 bases lay in between.

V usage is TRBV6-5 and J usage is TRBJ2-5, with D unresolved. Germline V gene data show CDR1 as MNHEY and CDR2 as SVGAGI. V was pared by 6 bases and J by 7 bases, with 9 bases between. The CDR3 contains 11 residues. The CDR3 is CASSPSGTQYF. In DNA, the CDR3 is TGTGCCAGCAGCCCGTCGGGGACCCAGTACTTC.

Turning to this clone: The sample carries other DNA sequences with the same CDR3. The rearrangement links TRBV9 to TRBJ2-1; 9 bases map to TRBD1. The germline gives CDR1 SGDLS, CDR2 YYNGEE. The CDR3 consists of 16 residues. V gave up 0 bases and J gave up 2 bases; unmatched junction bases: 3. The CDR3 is CASSVGGTGTYNEQFF. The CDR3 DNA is TGTGCCAGCAGCGTAGGCGGGACAGGGACCTACAATGAGCAGTTCTTC.

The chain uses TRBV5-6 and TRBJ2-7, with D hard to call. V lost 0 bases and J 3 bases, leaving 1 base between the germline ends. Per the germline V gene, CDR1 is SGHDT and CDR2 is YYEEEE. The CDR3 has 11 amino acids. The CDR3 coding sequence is TGTGCCAGCAGCTTGGTCTACGAGCAGTACTTC. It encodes CASSLVYEQYF.

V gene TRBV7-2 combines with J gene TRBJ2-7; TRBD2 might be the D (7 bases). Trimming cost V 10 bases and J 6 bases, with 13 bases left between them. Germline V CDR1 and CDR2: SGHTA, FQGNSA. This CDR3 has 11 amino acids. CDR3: CAIGGLGEQYF. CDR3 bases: TGTGCCATCGGGGGGCTTGGCGAGCAGTACTTC.